This T cell receptor (beta chain) was recovered during a study of blood T cell repertoires in COVID-19. Study at large: Collection of acute and convalescent COVID-19 samples took place in the United States, Italy and Spain.

Residents of about two dozen US areas, aged about 18 to 89 years, made up the participants. This clone was observed a handful of times. Trimming removed 5 bases from V and 4 bases from J, with 12 bases in between. The CDR3 is 13 residues long. Germline V gene sequence: CDR1 SGHKS, CDR2 YYEKEE (reference sequence). Data came from immunoSEQ multiplex PCR; TCRdb stores just in-frame clones and leaves some out. The sample holds roughly 380,000 clones, approximately 89% seen once. The rearrangement joins TRBV5-5 to TRBJ1-2; D call uncertain. The sample consisted of PBMCs or T cells enriched from blood (not recorded which). This clonotype was obtained from a man aged 30 to 39 who had recovered from COVID-19. CDR3 amino acids: CASRNQQTYGYTF. The DNA for the CDR3 is TGTGCCAGCAGGAACCAACAGACCTATGGCTACACCTTC.